This TCR beta chain is drawn from a study of T cell responses to AZD1222 COVID-19 vaccine. General study results and limits: Reportedly, close to half of spike-specific TCRs are directed against unmutated variant regions. Among the donors, most were white British and more were female, and clonal diversity was possibly underestimated. Baseline seropositives among AZD1222 recipients totaled only five to seven.

This clone was detected a few times. Its antigen remains unknown. Clones were sequenced by immunoSEQ multiplex PCR, and TCRdb holds only the in-frame ones, with some missing. This table holds over 110,000 clones, roughly 88% found once. Germline CDR1 reads SGHAT; CDR2 reads FQNNGV. Trimming shortened V by 2 bases and J by 6 bases, and 11 bases separated the two germline ends. This CDR3 region has 14 residues. Both about-4-week and about-12-week second-dose recipients were combined. This clonotype was obtained from an adult who received the AZD1222 COVID-19 vaccine. The sample was peripheral blood, taken 28 days after the second AZD1222 dose. The chain has TRBV11-2 and TRBJ1-5; D not certain. The CDR3 DNA reads as TGTGCCAGCAGCTTATCCCCAGTAACTCAGCCCCAGCATTTT. This encodes CASSLSPVTQPQHF.